This TCR beta chain was documented in a study of blood T cell repertoires in COVID-19. The authors' processing: Amplifying reference gene primers gave estimates of nucleated cell counts. Only in-frame clones appear in the TCRdb table, and some are missing; sequencing was by immunoSEQ multiplex PCR. Clone size and V and J calls were adopted from that table, with D and trimming inferred from the DNA. The sample comprises about 70,000 clones, 75% to 90% of which are singletons, and about 12% rests with the top ten. CDR3 size: 14 residues. The germline CDR1 and CDR2 sequences are LNHDA and SQIVND (reference sequence). V lost 6 bases to trimming and J lost 9 bases, with 15 bases between them.

The genes are TRBV19 and TRBJ1-6; the D gene is possibly TRBD1 (6 bases). The sample comprised peripheral blood. The source of this sequence is a human donor in a cohort sampled during active COVID-19. The DNA of the CDR3 is TGTGCCAGTAGCCGGACAGCGTTTCGTTCACCCCTCCACTTT. Translation gives CASSRTAFRSPLHF.